This section outlines one TCR beta chain sequence together with its context. Other DNA variants within this sample encode the same CDR3. V gave up 4 bases and J gave up 3 bases; unmatched junction bases: 4. The CDR3 sequence is 14 residues long. Germline loops: CDR1 SGHRS, CDR2 YFSETQ. The data derive from a study of cytomegalovirus exposure and HLA in healthy donors. PCR was performed using 60 Vbeta and 13 Jbeta primers. Profiled with immunoSEQ multiplex PCR; TCRdb holds only in-frame clones, not every one. The sample lists around 120,000 clones, about 80% occurring once. The receptor comes from a man in his thirties or forties in good health and CMV-seropositive. The sequenced sample consisted of PBMCs. V usage is TRBV5-1 and J usage is TRBJ2-3, with 8 bases fitting TRBD2. The CDR3 DNA reads as TGCGCCAGCAGCCCCACTAGCGGAACAGATACGCAGTATTTT. This translates into CASSPTSGTDTQYF.